This T cell receptor (beta chain) comes out of a study of T cells in Graves' hyperthyroidism and ophthalmopathy. Regarding the study as a whole: Blood also showed most of the thyroid clonotypes that were expanded above 0.001. Model output signaled ophthalmopathy a median about 6.3 months ahead of onset.

Amplification yielded TCR beta CDR3 regions, with RNA transcripts as the source. Primed by the HTBI set, a first-round RT-PCR was run on the TCR CDR3. TCRdb re-analysed the multiplex PCR reads in MiXCR, keeping a single row per CDR3 protein. Among around 600,000 distinct CDR3 sequences, 12% to 15% were seen once, and the ten largest hold 7.1%. Clinicians diagnosed patients from clinical symptoms, serum thyroxine and TRAb, thyroid ultrasound and orbital computed tomography. PBMCs stemmed from around 9.3 ml fresh peripheral blood. This clonotype was recorded a few times. Its antigen is undetermined. Sequences were obtained from blood. The TCR originated in a woman under 30 with Graves' ophthalmopathy.

CDR3: CASSQTGTGSSNEKLFF. Here the CDR3 DNA reads TGTGCCAGCAGCCAGACCGGGACAGGGTCATCTAATGAAAAACTGTTTTTT. The chain combines TRBV5-6 with TRBJ1-4; 9 bases agree with TRBD1. In germline, CDR1 is SGHDT, CDR2 YYEEEE. Losses at the gene ends were 4 bases for V and 3 bases for J; bases not matched to a gene: 10. This CDR3 contains 17 residues.